Each of the 28 T cell receptor beta chains below was sequenced from the same sample in a study of blood T cell repertoires in COVID-19. The protocol was immunoSEQ multiplex PCR, while the TCRdb copy is restricted to in-frame clones and leaves out a portion. The table lists some 70,000 clones, roughly 80% of them singletons. Sequenced material: peripheral blood. These receptors were obtained from a woman aged 60-75 years with acute or convalescent COVID-19.

The chain has TRBV20-1 and TRBJ1-1, with TRBD1 as a possible D gene (5 bases). Per the germline V gene, CDR1 is DFQATT and CDR2 is SNEGSKA (reference sequence). Trimming stripped 3 bases from V and 4 bases from J, with 15 bases between. This CDR3 contains 14 residues. The CDR3 bases are TGCAGTGCTAGTCTCCAGGGACTAGGCACTGAAGCTTTCTTT. This gives the protein CSASLQGLGTEAFF.

The chain has TRBV3-1 (or the pseudogene TRBV3-2) and TRBJ2-3; 10 nucleotides match TRBD2. Trimming at V came to 1 base and at J to 6 bases, leaving 13 bases not matched to a gene. This CDR3 has 18 residues. Germline CDR1 LGHDT, CDR2 YNNKEL (reference sequence). The CDR3 region has the DNA TGTGCCAGCAGCCAAGTGGGGGTCCTAGCGGGGGTTACGGATACGCAGTATTTT. Its translation is CASSQVGVLAGVTDTQYF.

This clone was seen a few times. This chain links TRBV9 with TRBJ2-1; D is perhaps TRBD2 (6 bases). The CDR3 totals 16 residues. V lost 4 bases, J lost 8 bases, and 22 bases lay in between. Germline CDR1 reads SGDLS; CDR2 reads YYNGEE. CDR3 residues: CASSPQSGRVGDEQFF. DNA of the CDR3: TGTGCCAGCAGCCCACAGAGCGGGCGCGTCGGGGATGAGCAGTTCTTC.

J is TRBJ1-1 and V is TRBV2, with D perhaps matching TRBD1 (5 bases). Trimming stripped 5 bases from V and 0 bases from J, with 13 bases between. The germline gives CDR1 SNHLY, CDR2 FYNNEI. The CDR3 consists of 15 residues. The CDR3 sequence: CASSPSTVLNTEAFF. Written as DNA, the CDR3 is TGTGCCAGCAGTCCTTCGACAGTTTTGAACACTGAAGCTTTCTTT.

V and J are TRBV12-1 and TRBJ2-2; TRBD2, the table's D call, lacks a check against the DNA. TRBV12-1 counts as a pseudogene. This CDR3 is 18 amino acids long. CDR3 sequence (DNA): TGTGCCAGCAGCCCGATGAGACTAGCGGGGTCGATCGGCGGGGAGCTGTTTTTT. Amino acids: CASSPMRLAGSIGGELFF.

This clone was seen a handful of times. The same CDR3 arises from other DNA sequences in this sample as well. The V call is TRBV5-1, the J call TRBJ1-3, with 7 nucleotides matching TRBD1. The J segment lost 1 base and the V segment lost 0 bases, leaving 1 base of the junction unmatched. The CDR3 length is 15 residues. Germline loops: CDR1 SGHRS, CDR2 YFSETQ. In DNA, the CDR3 is TGCGCCAGCAGCTTGGTGACAGGGTCTGGAAACACCATATATTTT. Amino acid sequence: CASSLVTGSGNTIYF.

This clone has only one observation. The chain links TRBV6-7 to TRBJ2-7; TRBD1 matches 11 bases. TRBV6-7 qualifies as an ORF whose function is uncertain. With 6 bases clipped from V and 5 bases from J, the junction kept 6 bases outside the gene matches. This CDR3 has 14 residues. CDR3 bases: TGTGCCAGCAGACAGGGACAGGGGGGAGACGAGCAGTACTTC. It translates to CASRQGQGGDEQYF.

This rearrangement joins TRBV19 to TRBJ2-7, with D perhaps TRBD2 (6 bases). This CDR3 spans 14 amino acids. V was shortened by 3 bases and J by 1 base, with 10 bases between the two germline ends. Germline loops: CDR1 LNHDA, CDR2 SQIVND (reference sequence). The CDR3 DNA reads as TGTGCCAGTAGTATTGGGCGGGGATCCTACGAGCAGTACTTC. Amino acids: CASSIGRGSYEQYF.

The rearrangement links TRBV5-5 to TRBJ2-1; a weak D match, TRBD2 (5 bases). The V end was cut by 3 bases, the J end by 2 bases, with 12 bases between. Per germline, CDR1 SGHKS and CDR2 YYEKEE (reference sequence). The CDR3 runs 15 residues. The CDR3 region is CASSSSTGTYNEQFF. DNA of the CDR3: TGTGCCAGCAGCTCTTCGACGGGAACCTACAATGAGCAGTTCTTC.

The chain combines TRBV6-2 or TRBV6-3 with TRBJ2-3; 7 positions match TRBD2. This CDR3 is 14 amino acids long. V lost 2 bases, J lost 2 bases, and 1 base stayed unmatched. In germline, CDR1 is MNHEY, CDR2 SVGEGT. CDR3 loop: CASSYGRATDTQYF. CDR3 DNA sequence: TGTGCCAGCAGTTACGGGAGGGCCACAGATACGCAGTATTTT.

The rearrangement links TRBV13 to TRBJ2-1; a weak D match, TRBD2 (5 bases). Trimming stripped 5 bases from V and 3 bases from J, with 14 bases between. This CDR3 is 15 amino acids long. Looked up from germline, CDR1 is PRHDT and CDR2 is FYEKMQ (reference sequence). The CDR3, as DNA: TGTGCCAGCAGCGAGGGCGGCACCGTCTACAATGAGCAGTTCTTC. The encoded protein is CASSEGGTVYNEQFF.

This chain uses TRBV4-1 with TRBJ1-6, with D possibly TRBD1 on 6 matching bases. Trimming took off 0 bases at V and 8 bases at J, with 11 bases between the two ends. The germline V gene encodes CDR1 MGHRA and CDR2 YSYEKL. This CDR3 has 15 residues. In nucleotides, the CDR3 is TGCGCCAGCAGCCAAGATGGGCAGGGGTATTCACCCCTCCACTTT. Its translation: CASSQDGQGYSPLHF.

The chain links TRBV2 to TRBJ1-6; 10 bases are a match to TRBD1. The CDR3 length is 15 residues. Per germline, CDR1 SNHLY and CDR2 FYNNEI. Trimming at V came to 3 bases and at J to 10 bases, leaving 6 bases not matched to a gene. CDR3: CASSETTGGGSPLHF. Here the CDR3 DNA reads TGTGCCAGCAGTGAGACGACAGGGGGCGGATCACCCCTCCACTTT. Using reference TRBV2 and TRBJ1-6 for the parts outside the CDR3, the full variable domain is EPEVTQTPSHQVTQMGQEVILRCVPISNHLYFYWYRQILGQKVEFLVSFYNNEISEKSEIFDDQFSVERPDGSNFTLKIRSTKLEDSAMYFCASSETTGGGSPLHFGNGTRLTVT.

The V call is TRBV5-1, the J call TRBJ1-4; 9 bases line up with TRBD1. The CDR3 length is 14 residues. The V gene's germline CDR1 is SGHRS and CDR2 YFSETQ. V shed 3 bases and J 7 bases; nucleotides not matched to a gene: 4. The CDR3 region has the DNA TGCGCCAGCAGCTCGGGGACAGGGACTGAAAAACTGTTTTTT. It yields the protein CASSSGTGTEKLFF.

J is TRBJ1-1 and V is TRBV19; D unresolved. Germline V gene lookup returns CDR1 LNHDA and CDR2 SQIVND (reference sequence). The CDR3 is 15 amino acids. The ends were cut back, 3 bases at V and 0 bases at J, with 11 bases in the middle. CDR3 in amino acids: CASSIGALMNTEAFF. DNA of the CDR3: TGTGCCAGTAGTATCGGTGCTTTGATGAACACTGAAGCTTTCTTT.

This chain links TRBV13 with TRBJ2-7, with TRBD1 matching over 9 bases. This CDR3 spans 14 amino acids. CDR1 and CDR2 from the germline V gene are PRHDT and FYEKMQ (reference sequence). Trimming took 10 bases from V and 2 from J; bases not matched to a gene: 9. This chain's CDR3 is CATASDRGAYEQYF. Written as DNA, the CDR3 is TGTGCCACAGCAAGTGACAGGGGGGCCTACGAGCAGTACTTC.

The chain is built from TRBV19 and TRBJ2-3; TRBD2 might be the D (6 bases). The germline gives CDR1 LNHDA, CDR2 SQIVND (reference sequence). This CDR3 contains 14 residues. Trimming removed 7 bases at V and 6 bases at J, with 17 bases between. The CDR3 nucleotides are TGTGCCAGTAAATCCGGAGGGAGGACCGATACGCAGTATTTT. This codes for CASKSGGRTDTQYF.

The chain uses TRBV5-1 and TRBJ2-3; 10 positions agree with TRBD2. V was pared by 9 bases and J by 6 bases, with 13 bases of the junction left unmatched. This CDR3 contains 15 residues. Germline CDR1 reads SGHRS; CDR2 reads YFSETQ. The CDR3 sequence: CATQRLALAGDTQYF. The CDR3 nucleotides read TGCGCCACCCAAAGGCTCGCACTAGCGGGGGATACGCAGTATTTT.

The J gene is TRBJ2-7, the V gene TRBV18; tentatively, D is TRBD2 (5 bases). Trimming removed 3 bases at V and 3 bases at J, with 27 bases between. This CDR3 has 19 amino acids. Germline CDR1 and CDR2: KGHSH and LQKENI. CDR3 bases: TGTGCCAGCTCACCCCCGGTTACACTTGACGGAGGAGACCACTACGAGCAGTACTTC. This sequence encodes CASSPPVTLDGGDHYEQYF.

As to this clone: The junction departs from germline at one end; a sequencing error may be responsible. The rearrangement joins TRBV19 to TRBJ1-5; TRBD1 agrees at 10 bases. CDR1 and CDR2 (germline): LNHDA, SQIVND (reference sequence). This CDR3 is 13 amino acids long. CDR3 sequence: CASSITLGTGVSF. The CDR3 coding sequence is TGTGCCAGTAGTATAACACTTGGGACAGGGGTGAGTTTT. Full variable domain (remainder filled in from reference TRBV19 and TRBJ1-5): DGGITQSPKYLFRKEGQNVTLSCEQNLNHDAMYWYRQDPGQGLRLIYYSQIVNDFQKGDIAEGYSVSREKKESFPLTVTSAQKNPTAFYLCASSITLGTGVSFGDGTRLSIL.

By share of the sample, this clone is medium-sized. The chain combines TRBV2 with TRBJ2-3; D gene unclear. V dropped 7 bases and J dropped 0 bases, with 8 bases sitting between them. This CDR3 contains 13 residues. Germline V lookup: CDR1 SNHLY, CDR2 FYNNEI. CDR3 sequence: CASMPTSTDTQYF. The CDR3 DNA reads as TGTGCCAGCATGCCAACTAGCACAGATACGCAGTATTTT. The full variable domain, rest sourced from reference TRBV2 and TRBJ2-3, is EPEVTQTPSHQVTQMGQEVILRCVPISNHLYFYWYRQILGQKVEFLVSFYNNEISEKSEIFDDQFSVERPDGSNFTLKIRSTKLEDSAMYFCASMPTSTDTQYFGPGTRLTVL.

This clone is medium-sized (0.01 to 0.1%) within its sample. This chain links TRBV27 with TRBJ2-7, with D perhaps matching TRBD1 (6 bases). Trimming left V 6 bases short and J 2 bases short, with 14 bases between. The CDR3 spans 14 residues. Germline V CDR1 and CDR2: MNHEY, SMNVEV (reference sequence). CDR3 residues: CASRIQGETYEQYF. As DNA, the CDR3 is TGTGCCAGCAGAATACAGGGTGAAACCTACGAGCAGTACTTC.

The chain links TRBV7-3 to TRBJ1-6; D unclear. This CDR3 is 13 amino acids long. Per germline, CDR1 SGHTA and CDR2 FQGTGA. Trimming cost V 2 bases and J 7 bases, with 6 bases left between them. This CDR3 reads CASSLSVNSPLHF. Here the CDR3 DNA reads TGTGCCAGCAGCTTATCGGTGAATTCACCCCTCCACTTT.

The chain is built from TRBV19 and TRBJ1-5; D possibly corresponds to TRBD1 (6 bases). Between the trimmed V and J ends, which lost 6 bases and 2 bases, there was a span of 14 bases. This CDR3 region has 15 residues. Germline V gives CDR1 LNHDA, CDR2 SQIVND (reference sequence). The CDR3: CASSTTGRRNQPQHF. The CDR3 region has the DNA TGTGCCAGTAGCACCACAGGGCGGCGCAATCAGCCCCAGCATTTT. Full variable domain (outside the CDR3, taken from reference TRBV19 and TRBJ1-5): DGGITQSPKYLFRKEGQNVTLSCEQNLNHDAMYWYRQDPGQGLRLIYYSQIVNDFQKGDIAEGYSVSREKKESFPLTVTSAQKNPTAFYLCASSTTGRRNQPQHFGDGTRLSIL.

The chain combines TRBV7-2 with TRBJ2-5, with D perhaps matching TRBD1 (6 bases). The germline gives CDR1 SGHTA, CDR2 FQGNSA. The V end was cut by 2 bases, the J end by 2 bases, with 12 bases between. The CDR3 totals 15 residues. The CDR3 protein is CASSLQGNSQETQYF. The CDR3 DNA follows: TGTGCCAGCAGCTTACAGGGGAACTCACAAGAGACCCAGTACTTC.

The rearrangement links TRBV18 to TRBJ1-1, with D possibly being TRBD1 (6 bases). Trimming removed 2 bases at V and 0 bases at J, with 13 bases between. Germline values: CDR1 KGHSH, CDR2 LQKENI. The CDR3 is made up of 16 amino acids. The CDR3 nucleotides are TGTGCCAGCTCACCAAGACAGGTAGGGGTGAACACTGAAGCTTTCTTT. The encoded protein is CASSPRQVGVNTEAFF.

The chain recombines TRBV5-1 with TRBJ2-2; maybe TRBD1 (6 bases). CDR3 size: 15 residues. Germline CDR1 and CDR2: SGHRS and YFSETQ. Trimming stripped 4 bases from V and 6 bases from J, with 16 bases between. The CDR3 loop reads CASSIQADSPGELFF. The DNA for the CDR3 is TGCGCCAGCAGCATACAAGCGGACAGTCCCGGGGAGCTGTTTTTT.

This chain links TRBV19 with TRBJ2-7; the match to TRBD1 covers 7 bases. The CDR3 runs to 14 residues. V was clipped by 6 bases and J by 2 bases; unmatched bases: 7. The germline V gene has CDR1 LNHDA and CDR2 SQIVND (reference sequence). This chain's CDR3 is CASSFRDSPYEQYF. The CDR3 nucleotides read TGTGCCAGTAGCTTCCGGGACAGCCCCTACGAGCAGTACTTC.